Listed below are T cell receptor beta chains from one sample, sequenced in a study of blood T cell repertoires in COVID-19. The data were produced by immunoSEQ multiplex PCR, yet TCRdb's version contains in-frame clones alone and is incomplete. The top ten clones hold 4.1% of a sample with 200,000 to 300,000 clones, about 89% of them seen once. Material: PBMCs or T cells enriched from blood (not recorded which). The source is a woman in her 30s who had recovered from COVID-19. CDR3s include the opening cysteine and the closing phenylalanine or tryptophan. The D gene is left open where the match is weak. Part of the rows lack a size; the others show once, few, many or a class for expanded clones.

cdr3_nt: TGCGCCAGCAGCCACCCCAGACAGGGGAGAGGGTATGGCTACACCTTC; cdr3_aa: CASSHPRQGRGYGYTF; j_call: TRBJ1-2; d_call: TRBD1; v_call: TRBV4-1; clone_size: NA
cdr3_nt: TGTGCCAGCTCACCACCAAGTACGGGACACTACGAGCAGTACTTC; cdr3_aa: CASSPPSTGHYEQYF; j_call: TRBJ2-7; d_call: NA; v_call: TRBV18; clone_size: NA
cdr3_nt: TGTGCCAGCAGCCAAGAACAGGGGGCGCGGTATGGCTACACCTTC; cdr3_aa: CASSQEQGARYGYTF; j_call: TRBJ1-2; d_call: TRBD1; v_call: TRBV4-2; clone_size: NA
cdr3_nt: TGTGCCAGCTCCGGGACAGCGGACACTGAAGCTTTCTTT; cdr3_aa: CASSGTADTEAFF; j_call: TRBJ1-1; d_call: TRBD1; v_call: TRBV11-2; clone_size: NA
cdr3_nt: TGTGCCAGCAGCTTAGTAGGAGCGGACCTTGGCACAGATACGCAGTATTTT; cdr3_aa: CASSLVGADLGTDTQYF; j_call: TRBJ2-3; d_call: NA; v_call: TRBV7-8; clone_size: NA
cdr3_nt: TGTGCCAGCAGCTTGCAGTCAAACGAGCAGTACTTC; cdr3_aa: CASSLQSNEQYF; j_call: TRBJ2-7; d_call: NA; v_call: TRBV5-4; clone_size: few
cdr3_nt: TGCGCCAGCAGCCAAGAGCATAGGGGGAGGGGACTAGCTTCCAATGAGCAGTTCTTC; cdr3_aa: CASSQEHRGRGLASNEQFF; j_call: TRBJ2-1; d_call: TRBD2; v_call: TRBV4-1; clone_size: NA
cdr3_nt: TGTGCCAGTAGTGTTTCGGGACAGGGGGCCACAGATACGCAGTATTTT; cdr3_aa: CASSVSGQGATDTQYF; j_call: TRBJ2-3; d_call: TRBD1; v_call: TRBV19; clone_size: NA
cdr3_nt: TGTGCCAGCAGCTTAGGGCTCTATGGCTACACCTTC; cdr3_aa: CASSLGLYGYTF; j_call: TRBJ1-2; d_call: NA; v_call: TRBV7-9; clone_size: NA
cdr3_nt: TGTGCCAGCAGTTGGCCCGGGGGTGAGCAGTTCTTC; cdr3_aa: CASSWPGGEQFF; j_call: TRBJ2-1; d_call: NA; v_call: TRBV27; clone_size: few
cdr3_nt: TGTGCCAGCAGCTTAATAGGGGGAACTAATGAAAAACTGTTTTTT; cdr3_aa: CASSLIGGTNEKLFF; j_call: TRBJ1-4; d_call: NA; v_call: TRBV11-2; clone_size: NA
cdr3_nt: TGTGCCAGCAGGGTCCTTGGTCTAGCGGGAGTCGTCAATGAGCAGTTCTTC; cdr3_aa: CASRVLGLAGVVNEQFF; j_call: TRBJ2-1; d_call: TRBD2; v_call: TRBV27; clone_size: NA
cdr3_nt: TGTGCCAGTAGCGTTGGGGGCCAGTACAATGAGCAGTTCTTC; cdr3_aa: CASSVGGQYNEQFF; j_call: TRBJ2-1; d_call: NA; v_call: TRBV19; clone_size: NA
cdr3_nt: TGTGCCAGCAGCTTAGCCCTAGGTGGGAATTCACCCCTCCACTTT; cdr3_aa: CASSLALGGNSPLHF; j_call: TRBJ1-6; d_call: NA; v_call: TRBV7-8; clone_size: NA
cdr3_nt: TGTGCCTGTCTTCAGGCACACTCTGGAAACACCATATATTTT; cdr3_aa: CACLQAHSGNTIYF; j_call: TRBJ1-3; d_call: NA; v_call: TRBV30; clone_size: NA
cdr3_nt: TGTGCCACCAGCAAACAGGGGGGGGGAAACACCATATATTTT; cdr3_aa: CATSKQGGGNTIYF; j_call: TRBJ1-3; d_call: TRBD1; v_call: TRBV15; clone_size: once
cdr3_nt: TGTGCCAGCAGCCGGACTAGCGGGAGAAACAATGAGCAGTTCTTC; cdr3_aa: CASSRTSGRNNEQFF; j_call: TRBJ2-1; d_call: TRBD2; v_call: TRBV7-2; clone_size: NA
cdr3_nt: TGTGCCAGCAGCGTTCGGGACAGCCGAACTACCCCCTATGGCTACACCTTC; cdr3_aa: CASSVRDSRTTPYGYTF; j_call: TRBJ1-2; d_call: TRBD1; v_call: TRBV7-2; clone_size: NA
cdr3_nt: TGCGCCAGCAGCCAGAGACAGGGGGTCCTCTCTGGGGCCAACGTCCTGACTTTC; cdr3_aa: CASSQRQGVLSGANVLTF; j_call: TRBJ2-6; d_call: TRBD1; v_call: TRBV4-1; clone_size: NA
cdr3_nt: TGTGCCAGCGAAAGATCCGCAGGTAATGGAGGCTACACCTTC; cdr3_aa: CASERSAGNGGYTF; j_call: TRBJ1-2; d_call: NA; v_call: TRBV6-5; clone_size: NA
cdr3_nt: TGTGCCAGCGGTCTGACAGAGCATAACTATGGCTACACCTTC; cdr3_aa: CASGLTEHNYGYTF; j_call: TRBJ1-2; d_call: NA; v_call: TRBV6-5; clone_size: NA
cdr3_nt: TGTGCCATCAGTGAGTCGGGACAGTACTACGAGCAGTACTTC; cdr3_aa: CAISESGQYYEQYF; j_call: TRBJ2-7; d_call: TRBD1; v_call: TRBV10-3; clone_size: NA
cdr3_nt: TGTGCCAGTAGCCCCGGGACACGGAATAATTCACCCCTCCACTTT; cdr3_aa: CASSPGTRNNSPLHF; j_call: TRBJ1-6; d_call: NA; v_call: TRBV19; clone_size: NA
cdr3_nt: TGCGCCAGCAGTGAGAGGGGCAGGGGTCAGAATTCACCCCTCCACTTT; cdr3_aa: CASSERGRGQNSPLHF; j_call: TRBJ1-6; d_call: NA; v_call: TRBV10-2; clone_size: NA
cdr3_nt: TGTGCCAGCAGCTTCAGGACTGAAGCTTTCTTT; cdr3_aa: CASSFRTEAFF; j_call: TRBJ1-1; d_call: NA; v_call: TRBV7-3; clone_size: once
cdr3_nt: TGTGCCAGTAGTATGCAGGGTAACACTGAAGCTTTCTTT; cdr3_aa: CASSMQGNTEAFF; j_call: TRBJ1-1; d_call: NA; v_call: TRBV19; clone_size: once
cdr3_nt: TGTGCCAGCAGCTCACTTCAGGGGAACACTGAAGCTTTCTTT; cdr3_aa: CASSSLQGNTEAFF; j_call: TRBJ1-1; d_call: NA; v_call: TRBV7-6; clone_size: NA
cdr3_nt: TGTGCCAGCAGCTTAGGACAGATCTACGAGCAGTACTTC; cdr3_aa: CASSLGQIYEQYF; j_call: TRBJ2-7; d_call: NA; v_call: TRBV7-2; clone_size: NA
cdr3_nt: TGTGCCAGCAGTTTAGGGGGCAGGGTGAACACTGAAGCTTTCTTT; cdr3_aa: CASSLGGRVNTEAFF; j_call: TRBJ1-1; d_call: NA; v_call: TRBV28; clone_size: NA
cdr3_nt: TGCGCCAGCAGCTTCCTAGGGACAGAGACTAACTATGGCTACACCTTC; cdr3_aa: CASSFLGTETNYGYTF; j_call: TRBJ1-2; d_call: TRBD1; v_call: TRBV5-1; clone_size: NA
cdr3_nt: TGTGCCAGTACCAGGGGGAGTACGGTCTATGGCTACACCTTC; cdr3_aa: CASTRGSTVYGYTF; j_call: TRBJ1-2; d_call: TRBD1; v_call: TRBV19; clone_size: NA
cdr3_nt: TGTGCCAGCAGCTTCAGGGGTATGAACACTGAAGCTTTCTTT; cdr3_aa: CASSFRGMNTEAFF; j_call: TRBJ1-1; d_call: NA; v_call: TRBV7-6; clone_size: once
cdr3_nt: TGTGCCAGTATGACAGGGGGGTCCTACACCTTC; cdr3_aa: CASMTGGSYTF; j_call: TRBJ1-2; d_call: TRBD1; v_call: TRBV19; clone_size: NA
cdr3_nt: TGTGCCACCAGCAGAGATGGGGCTTTTAATGGCAATCAGCCCCAGCATTTT; cdr3_aa: CATSRDGAFNGNQPQHF; j_call: TRBJ1-5; d_call: NA; v_call: TRBV15; clone_size: once